This TCR beta chain was documented in a study of blood T cell repertoires in COVID-19. TCRdb's copy holds only in-frame clones and misses some; the assay was immunoSEQ multiplex PCR. The table lists 190,000 or so clones, approximately 88% of them singletons. The CDR3 loop spans 16 amino acids. J gave up 6 bases and V 7 bases, and 14 bases lay outside the gene matches. Germline assignment: CDR1 MNHEY and CDR2 SVGAGI. The receptor was derived from a man aged 18 to 35 with acute COVID-19. V is TRBV6-5 and J is TRBJ2-1; 8 positions agree with TRBD2. The sequencing input was PBMCs or T cells enriched from blood (not recorded which). The CDR3 reads CASNYEAGVPTNEQFF. Here the CDR3 DNA reads TGTGCCAGCAATTATGAAGCGGGAGTCCCCACCAATGAGCAGTTCTTC.